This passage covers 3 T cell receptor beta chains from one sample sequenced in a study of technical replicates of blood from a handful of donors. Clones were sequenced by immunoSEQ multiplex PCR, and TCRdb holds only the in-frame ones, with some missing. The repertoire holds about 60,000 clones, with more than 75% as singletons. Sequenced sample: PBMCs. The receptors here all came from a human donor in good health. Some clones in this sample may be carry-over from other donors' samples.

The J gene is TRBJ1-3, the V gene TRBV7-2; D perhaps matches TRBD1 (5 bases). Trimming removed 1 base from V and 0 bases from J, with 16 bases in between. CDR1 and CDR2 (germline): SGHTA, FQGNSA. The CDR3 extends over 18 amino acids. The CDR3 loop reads CASSLGGRPLSSGNTIYF. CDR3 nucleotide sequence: TGTGCCAGCAGCTTAGGGGGCAGGCCCTTATCCTCTGGAAACACCATATATTTT.

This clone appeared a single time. CDR3 amino acids: CASSPYPGVEAFF. In DNA form, the CDR3 reads TGCGCCAGCAGCCCTTACCCGGGGGTGGAAGCTTTCTTT. The chain uses TRBV5-1 and TRBJ1-1; D perhaps matches TRBD1 (5 bases). The germline V gene has CDR1 SGHRS and CDR2 YFSETQ. The CDR3 runs 13 residues. Trimming left V 4 bases short and J 8 bases short, with 15 bases between. The full variable domain, with the rest looked up from reference TRBV5-1 and TRBJ1-1, is KAGVTQTPRYLIKTRGQQVTLSCSPISGHRSVSWYQQTPGQGLQFLFEYFSETQRNKGNFPGRFSGRQFSNSRSEMNVSTLELGDSALYLCASSPYPGVEAFFGQGTRLTVV.

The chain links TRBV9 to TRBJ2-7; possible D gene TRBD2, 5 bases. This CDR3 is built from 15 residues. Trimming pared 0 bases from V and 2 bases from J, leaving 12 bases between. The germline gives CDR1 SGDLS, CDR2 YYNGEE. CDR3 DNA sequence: TGTGCCAGCAGCGTAGCCGGAGACGGGGCCTACGAGCAGTACTTC. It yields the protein CASSVAGDGAYEQYF.